This T cell receptor beta chain was sequenced for a study of blood T cell repertoires in COVID-19. Using immunoSEQ multiplex PCR, the repertoire was profiled, and TCRdb retains in-frame clones only, with some absent. This sample has roughly 5,000 clones, with approximately 91% found just once. This CDR3 is 15 amino acids long. J gave up 3 bases and V 6 bases, and 9 bases lay outside the gene matches. Looked up from germline, CDR1 is KGHDR and CDR2 is SFDVKD. The rearrangement joins TRBV24-1 to TRBJ2-5; 7 nucleotides line up with TRBD1. This TCR derives from a human donor in a cohort sampled during active COVID-19. Sample: peripheral blood. The CDR3 DNA is TGTGCCACCAGTCACGGGGACAGCGCCAAAGAGACCCAGTACTTC. This codes for CATSHGDSAKETQYF.